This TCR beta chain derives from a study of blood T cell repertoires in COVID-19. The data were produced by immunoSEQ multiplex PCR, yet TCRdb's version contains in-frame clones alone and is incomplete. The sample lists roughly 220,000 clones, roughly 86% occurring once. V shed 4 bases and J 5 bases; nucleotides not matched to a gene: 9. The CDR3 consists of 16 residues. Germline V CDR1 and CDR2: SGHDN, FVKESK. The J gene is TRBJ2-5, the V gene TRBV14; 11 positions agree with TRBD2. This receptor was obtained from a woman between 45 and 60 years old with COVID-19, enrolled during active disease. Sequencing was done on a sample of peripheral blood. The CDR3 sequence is CASSLIAGGYRETQYF. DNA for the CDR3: TGTGCCAGCAGCCTTATAGCGGGGGGGTATCGGGAGACCCAGTACTTC.